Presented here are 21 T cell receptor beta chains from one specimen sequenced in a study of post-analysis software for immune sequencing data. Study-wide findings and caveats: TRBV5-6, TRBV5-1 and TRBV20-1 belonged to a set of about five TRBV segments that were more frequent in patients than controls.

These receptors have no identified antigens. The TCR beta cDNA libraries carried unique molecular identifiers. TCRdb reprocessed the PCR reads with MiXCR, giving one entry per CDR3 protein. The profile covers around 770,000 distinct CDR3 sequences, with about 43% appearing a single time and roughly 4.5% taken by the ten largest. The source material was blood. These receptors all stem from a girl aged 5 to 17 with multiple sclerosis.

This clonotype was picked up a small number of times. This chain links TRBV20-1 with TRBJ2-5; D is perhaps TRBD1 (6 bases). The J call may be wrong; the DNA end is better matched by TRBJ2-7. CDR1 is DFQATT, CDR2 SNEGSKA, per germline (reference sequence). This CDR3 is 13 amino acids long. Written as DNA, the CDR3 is TGCAGTGCCCACAGGGATGGGGGATACGAGCAGTACTTC. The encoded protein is CSAHRDGGYEQYF.

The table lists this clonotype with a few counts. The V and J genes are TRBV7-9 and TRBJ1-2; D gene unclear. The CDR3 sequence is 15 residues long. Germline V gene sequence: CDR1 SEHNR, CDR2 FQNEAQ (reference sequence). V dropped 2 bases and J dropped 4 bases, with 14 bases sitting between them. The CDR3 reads CASSLIETPSYGYTF. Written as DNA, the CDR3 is TGTGCCAGCAGCTTAATTGAGACACCCTCCTATGGCTACACCTTC.

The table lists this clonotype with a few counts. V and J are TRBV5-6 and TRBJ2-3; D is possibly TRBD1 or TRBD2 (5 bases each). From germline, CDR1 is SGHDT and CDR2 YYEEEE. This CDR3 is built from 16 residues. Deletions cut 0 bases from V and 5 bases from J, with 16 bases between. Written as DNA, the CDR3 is TGTGCCAGCAGCTTGGGGGACCGATGGTTAAGAGATACGCAGTATTTT. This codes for CASSLGDRWLRDTQYF.

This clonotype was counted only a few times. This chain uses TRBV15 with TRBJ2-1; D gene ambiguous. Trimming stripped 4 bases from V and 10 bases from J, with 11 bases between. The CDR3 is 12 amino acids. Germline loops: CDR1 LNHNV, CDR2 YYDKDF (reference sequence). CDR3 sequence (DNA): TGTGCCACCAGCATTGGGGAAGCGGAGCAGTTCTTC. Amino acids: CATSIGEAEQFF.

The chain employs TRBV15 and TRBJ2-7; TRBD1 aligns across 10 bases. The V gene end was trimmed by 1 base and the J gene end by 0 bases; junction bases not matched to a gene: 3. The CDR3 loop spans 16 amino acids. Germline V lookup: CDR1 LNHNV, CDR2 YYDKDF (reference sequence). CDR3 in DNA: TGTGCCACCAGCAGAGGGGGACAGGGGTCCTCCTACGAGCAGTACTTC. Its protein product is CATSRGGQGSSYEQYF.

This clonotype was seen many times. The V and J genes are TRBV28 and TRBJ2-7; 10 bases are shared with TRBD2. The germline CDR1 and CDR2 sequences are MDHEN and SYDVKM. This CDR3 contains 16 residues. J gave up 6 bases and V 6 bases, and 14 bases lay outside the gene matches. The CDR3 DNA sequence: TGTGCCAGCAGAACGGGCGGGTTAGCGGGAGGAAGCGAGCAGTACTTC. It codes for CASRTGGLAGGSEQYF.

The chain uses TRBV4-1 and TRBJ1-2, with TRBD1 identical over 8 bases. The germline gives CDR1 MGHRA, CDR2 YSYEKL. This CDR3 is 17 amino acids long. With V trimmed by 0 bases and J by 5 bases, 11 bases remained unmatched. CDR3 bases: TGCGCCAGCAGCCAAGATGGATTACAGGGGGTGGGATATGGCTACACCTTC. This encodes CASSQDGLQGVGYGYTF.

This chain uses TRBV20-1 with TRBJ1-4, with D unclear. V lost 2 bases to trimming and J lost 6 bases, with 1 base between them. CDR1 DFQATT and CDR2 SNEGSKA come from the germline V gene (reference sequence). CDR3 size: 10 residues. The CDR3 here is CSARHEKLFF. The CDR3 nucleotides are TGCAGTGCTAGACATGAAAAACTGTTTTTT.

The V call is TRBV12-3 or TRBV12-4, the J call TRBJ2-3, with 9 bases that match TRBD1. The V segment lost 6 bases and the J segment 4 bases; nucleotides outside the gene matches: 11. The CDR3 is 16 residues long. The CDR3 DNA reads TGTGCCAGCAGACCGATACCGGGACAGGGAGCAGATACGCAGTATTTT. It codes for CASRPIPGQGADTQYF.

CDR3 in DNA: TGTGCCAGCAGCCACCTGCCGGGACAGGGCTGGAGTAACTATGGCTACACCTTC. This gives the protein CASSHLPGQGWSNYGYTF. The V and J genes are TRBV4-2 and TRBJ1-2; TRBD1 aligns across 9 bases. The junction had 12 bases not matched to a gene; V was cut back by 3 bases and J by 1 base. CDR3 size: 18 residues. The V gene's germline CDR1 is LGHNA and CDR2 YNFKEQ.

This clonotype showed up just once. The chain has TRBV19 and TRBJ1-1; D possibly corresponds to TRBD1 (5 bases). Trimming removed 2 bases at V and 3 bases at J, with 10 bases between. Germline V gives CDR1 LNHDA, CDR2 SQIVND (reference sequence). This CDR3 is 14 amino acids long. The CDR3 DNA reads TGTGCCAGTAGTATATGGCAGGGAGACACTGAAGCTTTCTTT. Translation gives CASSIWQGDTEAFF.

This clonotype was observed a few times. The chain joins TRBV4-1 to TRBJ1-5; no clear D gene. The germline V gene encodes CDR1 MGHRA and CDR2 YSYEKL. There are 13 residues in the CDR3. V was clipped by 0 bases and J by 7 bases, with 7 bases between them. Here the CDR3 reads CASSQEGRQPQHF. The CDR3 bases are TGCGCCAGCAGCCAAGAAGGAAGGCAGCCCCAGCATTTT.

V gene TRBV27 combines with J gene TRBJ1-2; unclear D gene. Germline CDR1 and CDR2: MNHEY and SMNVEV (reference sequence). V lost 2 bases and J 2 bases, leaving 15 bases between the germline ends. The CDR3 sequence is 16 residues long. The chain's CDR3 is CASSLTPPSVNYGYTF. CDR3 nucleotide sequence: TGTGCCAGCAGTTTAACTCCCCCGTCGGTCAACTATGGCTACACCTTC.

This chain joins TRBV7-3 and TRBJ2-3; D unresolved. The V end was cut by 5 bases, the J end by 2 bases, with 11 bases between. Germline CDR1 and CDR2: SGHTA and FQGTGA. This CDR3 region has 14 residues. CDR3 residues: CASSRAPNTDTQYF. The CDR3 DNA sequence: TGTGCCAGCAGCCGGGCCCCAAACACAGATACGCAGTATTTT.

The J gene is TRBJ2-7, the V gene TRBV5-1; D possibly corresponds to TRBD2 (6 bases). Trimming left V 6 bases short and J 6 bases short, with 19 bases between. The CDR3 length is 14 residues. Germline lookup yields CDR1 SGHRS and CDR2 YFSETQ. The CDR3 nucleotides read TGCGCCAGCACCCGGGGAACTAGCCCCTCCGAGCAGTACTTC. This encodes CASTRGTSPSEQYF.

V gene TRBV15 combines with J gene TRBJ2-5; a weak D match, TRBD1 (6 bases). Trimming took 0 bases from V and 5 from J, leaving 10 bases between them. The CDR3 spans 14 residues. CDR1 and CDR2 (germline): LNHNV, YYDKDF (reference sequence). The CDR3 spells CATSREDRWETQYF. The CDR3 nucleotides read TGTGCCACCAGCAGAGAGGACAGATGGGAGACCCAGTACTTC.

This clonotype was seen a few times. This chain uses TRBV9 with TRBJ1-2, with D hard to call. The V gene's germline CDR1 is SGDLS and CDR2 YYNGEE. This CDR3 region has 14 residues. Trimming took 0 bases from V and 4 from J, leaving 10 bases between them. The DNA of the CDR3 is TGTGCCAGCAGCGTAGATGGGCTCGGCTATGGCTACACCTTC. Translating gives CASSVDGLGYGYTF.

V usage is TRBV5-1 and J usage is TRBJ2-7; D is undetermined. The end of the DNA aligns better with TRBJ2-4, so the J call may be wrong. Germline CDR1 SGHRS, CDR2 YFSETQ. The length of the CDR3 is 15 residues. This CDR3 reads CASSLDVSTKNIQYF. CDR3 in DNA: TGCGCCAGCAGCTTGGATGTGTCAACCAAAAACATTCAGTACTTC.

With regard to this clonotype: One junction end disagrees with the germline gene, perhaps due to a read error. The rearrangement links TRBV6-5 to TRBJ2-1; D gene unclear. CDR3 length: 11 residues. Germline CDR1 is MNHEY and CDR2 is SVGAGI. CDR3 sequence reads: CAGSTGYEQFF. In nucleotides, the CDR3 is TGTGCCGGCAGTACGGGCTATGAGCAGTTCTTC.

The CDR3 sequence is CASSDPTRPGYNEQFF. The DNA for the CDR3 is TGTGCCAGCAGTGACCCTACTCGCCCGGGGTACAATGAGCAGTTCTTC. The rearrangement joins TRBV25-1 to TRBJ2-1; D might be TRBD2 (5 bases). V shed 3 bases and J shed 4 bases, with 16 bases lying between them. Looked up from germline, CDR1 is MGHDK and CDR2 is SYGVNS. The CDR3 contains 16 residues.

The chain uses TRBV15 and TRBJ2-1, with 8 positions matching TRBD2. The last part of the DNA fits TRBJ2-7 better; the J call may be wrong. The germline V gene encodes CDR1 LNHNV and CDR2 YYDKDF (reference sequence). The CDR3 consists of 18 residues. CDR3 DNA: TGTGCCACCAGCAGAGATTTCGAGCGGGAGAGCTCCTACAATGAGCAGTACTTC. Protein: CATSRDFERESSYNEQYF.